This TCR beta chain was captured in a study of T cells in Graves' hyperthyroidism and ophthalmopathy (dated by TCRdb to the late 2010s). Study-wide context: Peripheral blood samples were taken at the time of initial diagnosis, prior to any treatment. To identify TCR V-J signatures that set the groups apart, the researchers used a discovery cohort of 90 to 100 patients, made up of around 42 with Graves' ophthalmopathy and some 58 with stable Graves' hyperthyroidism. Prospective prediction of ophthalmopathy was tested in an independent validation cohort of fewer than 20 hyperthyroidism patients and around 16 patients who later progressed to ophthalmopathy. The roughly 94 discovery patients were randomly divided into training and test sets at a 7:3 ratio. In addition, the study compared T-cell repertoires in thyroid tissue and in blood from several Graves' hyperthyroidism patients. After sampling, hyperthyroidism patients received methimazole starting at 30 mg daily, and ophthalmopathy patients received high-dose intravenous methylprednisolone. The paper describes TCR Vbeta CDR3 sequencing of 120 to 150 peripheral blood samples, made up of under 50 ophthalmopathy patients, some 80 hyperthyroidism patients and about 17 progressor patients.

Including cysteine and phenylalanine, the CDR3 has 16 amino acids. This entry keeps only the CDR3 DNA: 48 bases, framed from base 1. V ends up 4 bases short and J 1 base short, with an unmatched junction base count of 2. CDR1 and CDR2, per the germline V gene, are SGHRS and YFSETQ. Beyond this particular receptor, the publication reports: Most expanded thyroid clonotypes (frequency above 0.001) were also found in blood, which suggests that blood repertoires may mirror thyroid immune responses. A 13 V-J signature model separated ophthalmopathy from stable hyperthyroidism, with approximately 86% sensitivity and roughly 84% specificity in cross-validation and 80%/75% in testing. In validation, the model predicted progression to ophthalmopathy with approximately 71% sensitivity and 72% to 85% specificity, a median of around six months before onset. Sample size was not statistically predetermined, and blinding of investigators to group allocation was not performed.

The TCR beta CDR3 regions were amplified from the RNA transcripts. A first-round RT-PCR of the TCR CDR3 used the HTBI primer set with the Qiagen OneStep RT-PCR kit. Libraries were constructed in a second round of multiplex PCR, after which size selection and purification were performed. The libraries were sequenced on an Illumina HiSeq2000 using paired-end 100 bp reads. In the source study's methods: SOAPnuke was used to process the raw data, removing reads that contained adapters or uncalled bases, had a mean Phred below 15, or lacked an exact match to the constant primer or identifier. COPE v1.2.5 was used to merge the high-quality paired reads, and each unique nucleotide sequence was defined as a clonotype. MiTCR v1.1 was used to align the clonotypes against IMGT TRBV, TRBD and TRBJ reference segments. The analysis included only V-J combinations with a frequency above 0.0001, which together covered about 99% of the repertoires. A TCS score was defined as the ratio between F50 (clonal expansion) and ExV (chaos), using BLOSUM62-based TCRdist between CDR3 peptides within each V-J. Welch's t-statistics and random forest reduced 450 to 600 V-J features to about 13, which were used in a naive Bayes classifier (R e1071). Starting from the raw public reads, TCRdb applied fastp trimming at Q25, assembled clones with MiXCR and retained in-frame beta chains. Identical CDR3 proteins give one entry, which carries the most common genes and DNA. The authors' filters were not applied to this entry. The sample contains about 300,000 distinct CDR3 sequences, about 19% of them found a single time. 35% to 45% of the sample comes from the top ten.

Ophthalmopathy patients had moderately to severely active disease, Clinical Activity Score of at least 3, NOSPECS grade of at least 4, and duration under 3 months. The study excluded patients with uncontrolled infections, other autoimmune diseases, pregnancy or lactation. Diagnoses relied on clinical symptoms, serum thyroxine and TRAb, thyroid ultrasound and orbital computed tomography. PBMCs were separated from under 12 ml of fresh peripheral blood using Ficoll-Paque density gradient centrifugation. Trizol reagent was used to extract total RNA, and RNA quality was then checked on an Agilent 2100 Bioanalyzer. Concerning this clonotype: No cognate antigen has been identified for it. No much larger clone exists at a distance of one base, and base qualities are not known.

This sequence uses TRBV5-1 and TRBJ2-3, and 14 bases in between align with TRBD2. Source material: blood. This sequence was found in a man in his fifties with Graves' ophthalmopathy. The DNA sequence reads TGCGCCAGCAGCCAGGGACTAGCGGGGGGCACAGATACGCAGTATTTT. It codes for CASSQGLAGGTDTQYF.